This T cell receptor beta chain was sequenced in a study of cytomegalovirus exposure and HLA in healthy donors. Study-wide results and limits: Most CMV-associated TCR beta chains appeared HLA-restricted in a later analysis. V- and J-gene trimming in TCR beta was tied to a missense DCLRE1C variant by an analysis performed later. The authors reported that TCR beta sequences could predict HLA-A and HLA-B alleles. These predictions were accurate for most subjects in the first cohort.

This clone has just one count. Its antigen is undetermined. Primers included in the PCR were 60 Vbeta and 13 Jbeta primers. Method: immunoSEQ multiplex PCR; TCRdb's copy keeps in-frame clones and lacks some. Of 150,000 to 200,000 clones in the sample, around 85% were seen once. The clonotype was recovered from a woman aged 45-65 years in good health and CMV-seronegative. Sequencing input: PBMCs.

CDR3 sequence reads: CASSSEPGEETQYF. Written as DNA, the CDR3 is TGCGCCAGCAGCTCAGAGCCGGGGGAAGAGACCCAGTACTTC. J is TRBJ2-5 and V is TRBV5-1, with D possibly TRBD2 on 6 matching bases. CDR1 SGHRS and CDR2 YFSETQ come from the germline V gene. The CDR3 spans 14 residues. V was pared by 3 bases and J by 3 bases, with 12 bases between. The full variable domain, its missing parts supplied by reference TRBV5-1 and TRBJ2-5, is KAGVTQTPRYLIKTRGQQVTLSCSPISGHRSVSWYQQTPGQGLQFLFEYFSETQRNKGNFPGRFSGRQFSNSRSEMNVSTLELGDSALYLCASSSEPGEETQYFGPGTRLLVL.